The 26 T cell receptor beta chains below come from one sample, sequenced in a study of cytomegalovirus exposure and HLA in healthy donors. The repertoire was sequenced with immunoSEQ multiplex PCR; TCRdb's copy has only in-frame clones and lacks some. The sample consists of some 240,000 clones, around 78% of them appearing once. The sample was PBMCs. The receptors were gathered from a woman aged 18-29 years in good health and CMV-seronegative.

The CDR3 protein is CASSFAVRAFF. CDR3 in DNA: TGTGCCAGCAGTTTTGCAGTGAGAGCTTTCTTT. This chain connects TRBV27 to TRBJ1-1; no definite D call. This CDR3 contains 11 residues. The germline V and J ends were trimmed by 3 bases and 10 bases, with 9 bases remaining between them. The V gene's germline CDR1 is MNHEY and CDR2 SMNVEV (reference sequence).

V gene TRBV6-5 combines with J gene TRBJ2-5, with 7 bases lining up with TRBD1. V shed 2 bases and J 5 bases; nucleotides not matched to a gene: 5. CDR3 length: 14 amino acids. Germline V lookup: CDR1 MNHEY, CDR2 SVGAGI. The CDR3 sequence is CASSYEGGAETQYF. The CDR3 coding sequence is TGTGCCAGCAGTTACGAAGGGGGCGCGGAGACCCAGTACTTC.

V usage is TRBV19 and J usage is TRBJ1-1, with 10 bases fitting TRBD1. The V segment lost 7 bases and the J segment 6 bases; nucleotides outside the gene matches: 14. Germline CDR1 and CDR2: LNHDA and SQIVND (reference sequence). This CDR3 has 16 residues. The CDR3 DNA reads as TGTGCCAGTATCGGCTTTCTGAGGACAGGGGGATCTGAAGCTTTCTTT. It encodes CASIGFLRTGGSEAFF.

V usage is TRBV5-1 and J usage is TRBJ2-7; no reliable D call. Trimming removed 0 bases from V and 2 bases from J, with 12 bases in between. The germline V gene encodes CDR1 SGHRS and CDR2 YFSETQ. The CDR3 is 15 amino acids. The DNA for the CDR3 is TGCGCCAGCAGCTTGGCCCCTACGGGCACCTACGAGCAGTACTTC. The encoded protein is CASSLAPTGTYEQYF.

This clone appeared a few times. The chain uses TRBV7-8 and TRBJ1-5; D is undetermined. The germline V and J ends were trimmed by 0 bases and 6 bases, with 3 bases remaining between them. The CDR3 spans 12 residues. Per germline, CDR1 SGHVS and CDR2 FQNEAQ. CDR3 loop: CASSLAGQPQHF. Written as DNA, the CDR3 is TGTGCCAGCAGCTTAGCGGGTCAGCCCCAGCATTTT.

V usage is TRBV2 and J usage is TRBJ2-3; D possibly corresponds to TRBD1 (6 bases). Germline CDR1 and CDR2: SNHLY and FYNNEI. The CDR3 loop spans 14 amino acids. Trimming stripped 6 bases from V and 6 bases from J, with 16 bases between. CDR3 nucleotides: TGTGCCAGCAGGCAAGACAGGAGCCTGGATACGCAGTATTTT. Translated: CASRQDRSLDTQYF.

The chain links TRBV14 to TRBJ1-1, with no clear D. Deletions cut 1 base from V and 3 bases from J, with 9 bases between. The length of the CDR3 is 14 residues. Germline V gene lookup returns CDR1 SGHDN and CDR2 FVKESK. The CDR3 region is CASSQARWDTEAFF. In nucleotides, the CDR3 is TGTGCCAGCAGCCAAGCCCGCTGGGACACTGAAGCTTTCTTT.

The chain employs TRBV5-1 and TRBJ1-1, with a possible D match to TRBD1 (5 bases). CDR3 length: 15 residues. CDR1 and CDR2 from the germline V gene are SGHRS and YFSETQ. With 1 base removed from V and 1 base from J, the gap between germline ends came to 11 bases. This CDR3 is CASSLTGTENTEAFF. CDR3 DNA sequence: TGCGCCAGCAGCTTGACCGGGACGGAGAACACTGAAGCTTTCTTT.

The chain joins TRBV9 to TRBJ2-3; the D gene is possibly TRBD2 (5 bases). The germline gives CDR1 SGDLS, CDR2 YYNGEE. There are 14 residues in the CDR3. V was trimmed by 1 base and J by 2 bases, leaving 8 bases between them. CDR3 sequence: CASSVSGITDTQYF. In DNA, the CDR3 is TGTGCCAGCAGCGTAAGCGGAATCACAGATACGCAGTATTTT.

The V gene is TRBV6-1, the J gene TRBJ2-5; no definite D call. The germline V gene encodes CDR1 MNHNS and CDR2 SASEGT. This CDR3 has 13 residues. The V end lost 1 base, the J end lost 5 bases, and 8 bases lay between the germline ends. CDR3 nucleotides: TGTGCCAGCAGTGAAGTGGGCACGGAGACCCAGTACTTC. Protein: CASSEVGTETQYF.

This clone has a handful of counts. The chain uses TRBV6-1 and TRBJ2-7, with 8 bases identical to TRBD1. CDR3 length: 16 residues. V trimming: 2 bases; J trimming: 0 bases; junction bases outside the gene matches: 6. Germline CDR1 reads MNHNS; CDR2 reads SASEGT. The CDR3 DNA sequence: TGTGCCAGCAGTGAAACGTTAGGGACAGGCTCCTACGAGCAGTACTTC. It codes for CASSETLGTGSYEQYF.

The chain carries TRBV27 and TRBJ1-2; D remains unclear. In germline, CDR1 is MNHEY, CDR2 SMNVEV (reference sequence). This CDR3 is 14 amino acids long. Trimming shortened V by 2 bases and J by 2 bases, and 9 bases separated the two germline ends. As DNA, the CDR3 is TGTGCCAGCAGTTTACAGTCCGGGAACTATGGCTACACCTTC. Protein: CASSLQSGNYGYTF.

The chain couples TRBV11-3 to TRBJ2-2; 7 bases map to TRBD1. Germline V lookup: CDR1 SGHNT, CDR2 YENEEA. The trim removed 5 bases at V and 8 bases at J, leaving 8 bases unmatched. The CDR3 is 14 amino acids. CDR3 loop: CASSHRGPGGELFF. Here the CDR3 DNA reads TGTGCCAGCAGCCACAGGGGCCCGGGGGGGGAGCTGTTTTTT.

The CDR3 DNA follows: TGTGCCAGCAGTTACAAGGTCCGTAGCTCCTACAATGAGCAGTTCTTC. This encodes CASSYKVRSSYNEQFF. The V and J genes are TRBV6-5 and TRBJ2-1; D uncertain. Germline V gives CDR1 MNHEY, CDR2 SVGAGI. V gave up 2 bases and J gave up 0 bases, with 11 bases separating them. The CDR3 extends over 16 amino acids.

In this sample, this clone turned up once. The chain is built from TRBV19 and TRBJ1-5, with D perhaps matching TRBD1 (6 bases). The CDR3 sequence is 15 residues long. The germline V and J ends were trimmed by 8 bases and 6 bases, with 20 bases remaining between them. From germline, CDR1 is LNHDA and CDR2 SQIVND (reference sequence). The CDR3 DNA follows: TGTGCCAGTGCGACGAACACAGGGAGCTTTCAGCCCCAGCATTTT. Residues: CASATNTGSFQPQHF.

This chain connects TRBV25-1 to TRBJ2-6; D is undetermined. Germline V lookup: CDR1 MGHDK, CDR2 SYGVNS. Trimming shortened V by 2 bases and J by 0 bases, and 11 bases separated the two germline ends. The CDR3 length is 17 residues. CDR3 bases: TGTGCCAGCAGTGAAGGGCACCTGAGCTCTGGGGCCAACGTCCTGACTTTC. Protein: CASSEGHLSSGANVLTF.

This clone was counted between two and nine times. This CDR3 reads CASSGDSSNYGYTF. The DNA for the CDR3 is TGTGCCAGCAGTGGGGACAGCTCTAACTATGGCTACACCTTC. V usage is TRBV2 and J usage is TRBJ1-2; 7 bases align to TRBD1. The CDR3 loop spans 14 amino acids. The germline CDR1 and CDR2 sequences are SNHLY and FYNNEI. V shed 4 bases, J shed 0 bases, and the junction held 2 bases outside the gene matches.

V gene TRBV5-1 combines with J gene TRBJ2-3, with TRBD2 matching 10 bases. J lost 5 bases, V lost 4 bases, and 10 bases had no gene match. This CDR3 contains 16 residues. Germline V gene data show CDR1 as SGHRS and CDR2 as YFSETQ. The DNA of the CDR3 is TGCGCCAGCAGCCCTCAAGCGGGAGGGGCGGGAGATACGCAGTATTTT. It yields the protein CASSPQAGGAGDTQYF.

The chain recombines TRBV2 with TRBJ2-5; 12 bases line up with TRBD2. The CDR3 sequence is 19 residues long. Trimming removed 2 bases from V and 5 bases from J; junction bases left unmatched: 15. CDR1 is SNHLY and CDR2 is FYNNEI in the germline V gene. For the CDR3, the DNA is TGTGCCAGCAGTGAAACGGCCAGGACTAGCGGGACCTTGGCGGAGACCCAGTACTTC. As protein: CASSETARTSGTLAETQYF.

Worth noting for this clone: Mismatch with germline at one junction end may stem from a read error. J is TRBJ2-2 and V is TRBV7-9, with 10 bases matching TRBD2. The V gene's germline CDR1 is SEHNR and CDR2 FQNEAQ (reference sequence). The CDR3 is made up of 16 amino acids. CDR3 in DNA: TGTGCCGGCAGCCGTGGGGGACTAGCGAGCACCGGGGAGCTGTTTTTT. Translated, it gives CAGSRGGLASTGELFF.

V gene TRBV30 combines with J gene TRBJ2-5, with a weak D call TRBD2 (6 bases). The V end was cut by 5 bases, the J end by 7 bases, with 17 bases between. The CDR3 runs to 13 residues. Germline CDR1 GTSNPN, CDR2 SVGIG (reference sequence). The CDR3 region is CAWGGGGVRTQYF. CDR3 in DNA: TGTGCCTGGGGGGGAGGCGGTGTCAGGACCCAGTACTTC.

This clone was recorded a few times. The CDR3 coding sequence is TGTGCCAGCAGTTACGATAGGGCCGTCTTCTATGGCTACACCTTC. Translation: CASSYDRAVFYGYTF. The V call is TRBV6-5, the J call TRBJ1-2; D call uncertain. Germline assignment: CDR1 MNHEY and CDR2 SVGAGI. The CDR3 is 15 residues long. V was cut by 2 bases and J by 4 bases, with 14 bases left in between.

This sequence joins TRBV5-1 and TRBJ2-1; TRBD1 is a possible D gene (5 bases). V was trimmed by 7 bases and J by 7 bases, leaving 18 bases between them. The germline V gene encodes CDR1 SGHRS and CDR2 YFSETQ. The CDR3 is made up of 14 amino acids. The CDR3 bases are TGCGCCAGCGCACAAGGCAGGGTGACGAATGAGCAGTTCTTC. Amino acids: CASAQGRVTNEQFF.

V is TRBV28 and J is TRBJ2-7; 15 nucleotides agree with TRBD2. V lost 6 bases and J lost 10; bases outside the gene matches: 7. CDR3 size: 14 residues. The germline CDR1 and CDR2 sequences are MDHEN and SYDVKM. The CDR3 coding sequence is TGTGCCAGCAGACCGGGACTAGCGGGAGGAACACAGTACTTC. Its translation is CASRPGLAGGTQYF.

The gene calls are TRBV7-9 and TRBJ2-6; 8 nucleotides agree with TRBD1. V shed 5 bases and J 1 base; nucleotides not matched to a gene: 10. Germline CDR1 and CDR2: SEHNR and FQNEAQ (reference sequence). The CDR3 contains 18 residues. The CDR3 nucleotides are TGTGCCAGCAGCGTAGGACAGGGAACTCCGTCTGGGGCCAACGTCCTGACTTTC. The encoded protein is CASSVGQGTPSGANVLTF.

The genes are TRBV5-1 and TRBJ1-2, with 9 bases fitting TRBD1. The CDR3 is made up of 14 amino acids. CDR1 and CDR2 from the germline V gene are SGHRS and YFSETQ. V dropped 1 base and J dropped 7; count of bases not matched to a gene: 5. CDR3 coding DNA: TGCGCCAGCAGCTTGACAGGGGGCTCGGGTGGCTACACCTTC. Translation: CASSLTGGSGGYTF.